The 30 T cell receptor beta chains in this list originate from one sample, sequenced in a study of T-cell reconstitution after alpha-beta-depleted transplantation in children. Preparing the TCRbeta library involved the use of unique molecular identifiers. TCRdb fed the PCR reads into MiXCR, producing one record per CDR3 protein. This repertoire shows about 980,000 distinct CDR3 sequences, around 30% found once; its top ten account for 28%. Sequencing used PBMCs, mostly from graft donor cells, obtained 360 days after TCRalphabeta/CD19-depleted stem cell transplant. Receptors were obtained from a boy under three years old who had a stem cell transplant for SCID, so the T cells may come from the graft donor.

V and J are TRBV5-1 and TRBJ2-5; D gene ambiguous. The V gene's germline CDR1 is SGHRS and CDR2 YFSETQ. With 2 bases removed from V and 4 bases from J, the gap between germline ends came to 18 bases. CDR3 length: 16 amino acids. The CDR3 reads CASSFNRRQAPETQYF. In DNA, the CDR3 is TGCGCCAGCAGCTTTAATCGGAGACAAGCCCCAGAGACCCAGTACTTC.

The chain is built from TRBV5-1 and TRBJ1-5, with D perhaps TRBD1 (5 bases). The CDR3 runs 15 residues. Germline assignment: CDR1 SGHRS and CDR2 YFSETQ. V was shortened by 0 bases and J by 1 base, with 8 bases between the two germline ends. The CDR3 bases are TGCGCCAGCAGCTTGGGACAGCCGAGCAATCAGCCCCAGCATTTT. Protein product: CASSLGQPSNQPQHF.

The V gene is TRBV28, the J gene TRBJ2-7, with 7 bases fitting TRBD1. Looked up from germline, CDR1 is MDHEN and CDR2 is SYDVKM. With 1 base clipped from V and 1 base from J, the junction kept 4 bases outside the gene matches. CDR3 length: 15 residues. The CDR3 DNA is TGTGCCAGCAGTTTATACAGGGGAATTTCCTACGAGCAGTACTTC. Translating gives CASSLYRGISYEQYF.

This clonotype came up a few times. The V gene is TRBV18, the J gene TRBJ2-7; D call uncertain. The length of the CDR3 is 13 residues. Between the trimmed V and J ends, which lost 3 bases and 2 bases, there was a span of 8 bases. Germline V gene lookup returns CDR1 KGHSH and CDR2 LQKENI. DNA of the CDR3: TGTGCCAGCTCACCGCAGGCTACCTACGAGCAGTACTTC. Translating gives CASSPQATYEQYF.

Many counts were recorded for this clonotype. The chain couples TRBV2 to TRBJ2-3; possible D gene TRBD2, 7 bases. V lost 5 bases and J 2 bases, leaving 17 bases between the germline ends. The CDR3 is 16 residues long. CDR1 is SNHLY, CDR2 FYNNEI, per germline. The CDR3, as DNA: TGTGCCAGCAGTAAGAAGGGGGGGGGCGACACAGATACGCAGTATTTT. It yields the protein CASSKKGGGDTDTQYF.

This sequence joins TRBV9 and TRBJ2-2; 9 nucleotides agree with TRBD2. The CDR3 totals 20 residues. With V trimmed by 0 bases and J by 1 base, 13 bases remained unmatched. The V gene's germline CDR1 is SGDLS and CDR2 YYNGEE. Here the CDR3 reads CASSVGGLAGPLMNTGELFF. The CDR3 DNA follows: TGTGCCAGCAGCGTAGGAGGCCTAGCGGGGCCACTTATGAACACCGGGGAGCTGTTTTTT.

Only a few counts were recorded for this clonotype. The V and J genes are TRBV28 and TRBJ2-3; D is possibly TRBD1 (6 bases). The V gene's germline CDR1 is MDHEN and CDR2 SYDVKM. The germline V and J ends were trimmed by 6 bases and 3 bases, with 16 bases remaining between them. The CDR3 consists of 15 residues. CDR3 bases: TGTGCCAGCAGCCCCCAGGGGAGTGGGACAGATACGCAGTATTTT. It codes for CASSPQGSGTDTQYF.

V gene TRBV27 combines with J gene TRBJ2-6; a possible D gene is TRBD1 (5 bases). CDR1 is MNHEY, CDR2 SMNVEV, per germline (reference sequence). CDR3 size: 18 residues. The germline V and J ends were trimmed by 3 bases and 0 bases, with 15 bases remaining between them. CDR3 protein: CASSLATDTISGANVLTF. As DNA, the CDR3 is TGTGCCAGCAGTTTGGCGACAGACACTATCTCTGGGGCCAACGTCCTGACTTTC.

This clonotype was seen a handful of times. This chain joins TRBV4-3 and TRBJ1-2; no clear D. This CDR3 contains 15 residues. The V end was cut by 4 bases, the J end by 3 bases, with 15 bases between. Germline values: CDR1 LGHNA, CDR2 YSLEER. Here the CDR3 DNA reads TGCGCCAGCAGCCCCGGACCGCGGGGAGACTATGGCTACACCTTC. Its translation is CASSPGPRGDYGYTF.

The rearrangement joins TRBV12-3 or TRBV12-4 to TRBJ2-2; 7 bases line up with TRBD2. This CDR3 comprises 17 residues. J gave up 1 base and V 7 bases, and 12 bases lay outside the gene matches. The CDR3 coding sequence is TGTGCCAGCACCGCCCCGGGAGGATTGCTGAACACCGGGGAGCTGTTTTTT. Protein: CASTAPGGLLNTGELFF.

The J gene is TRBJ2-5, the V gene TRBV11-2, with D unresolved. V dropped 0 bases and J dropped 1 base, with 6 bases sitting between them. The germline CDR1 and CDR2 sequences are SGHAT and FQNNGV. The CDR3 loop spans 14 amino acids. The CDR3 DNA follows: TGTGCCAGCAGCTTAGAACAGACCCAAGAGACCCAGTACTTC. Its translation is CASSLEQTQETQYF.

This clonotype has only a few counts. The V gene is TRBV5-1, the J gene TRBJ2-1; 8 bases fit TRBD1. The ends lost 4 bases at V and 3 bases at J; junction bases unmatched: 9. The length of the CDR3 is 16 residues. Germline values: CDR1 SGHRS, CDR2 YFSETQ. The CDR3 DNA reads as TGCGCCAGCAGCCAGGGGGCCGTTCGAGACTACAATGAGCAGTTCTTC. Translating it yields CASSQGAVRDYNEQFF.

V and J are TRBV7-2 and TRBJ2-3; D possibly corresponds to TRBD2 (6 bases). The CDR3 covers 15 residues. Germline V CDR1 and CDR2: SGHTA, FQGNSA. This chain's CDR3 is CAEASDLPSTDTQYF. The CDR3, as DNA: TGTGCTGAGGCTAGCGATCTCCCCAGCACAGATACGCAGTATTTT.

This clonotype was observed a few times. The genes are TRBV7-9 and TRBJ2-3; D remains unclear. V was pared by 1 base and J by 4 bases, with 9 bases between. The CDR3 totals 14 residues. CDR1 is SEHNR, CDR2 FQNEAQ, per germline (reference sequence). In nucleotides, the CDR3 is TGTGCCAGCAGCTTAGGTTCCTCGGCAGATACGCAGTATTTT. As protein: CASSLGSSADTQYF.

This clonotype was detected ten times or more. This sequence joins TRBV5-4 and TRBJ2-7; D is perhaps TRBD1 or TRBD2 (6 bases each). The CDR3 spans 15 residues. Germline CDR1 reads SGHNT; CDR2 reads YYREEE (reference sequence). V lost 0 bases to trimming and J lost 2 bases, with 12 bases between them. CDR3 coding DNA: TGTGCCAGCAGCTTGGGGGGGGCAAGGGCCTACGAGCAGTACTTC. Translation gives CASSLGGARAYEQYF.

The chain links TRBV20-1 to TRBJ2-7, with 7 bases aligning to TRBD1. The CDR3 has 13 amino acids. The J segment lost 1 base and the V segment lost 5 bases, leaving 5 bases of the junction unmatched. Per germline, CDR1 DFQATT and CDR2 SNEGSKA (reference sequence). CDR3 nucleotide sequence: TGCAGTGCTCACCGGGACAGATCCTACGAGCAGTACTTC. Translated, it gives CSAHRDRSYEQYF.

The chain combines TRBV5-1 with TRBJ2-3; D possibly matches TRBD1 or TRBD2 (5 bases each). The CDR3 length is 16 residues. Per germline, CDR1 SGHRS and CDR2 YFSETQ. V was shortened by 4 bases and J by 1 base, with 16 bases between the two germline ends. The CDR3 nucleotides read TGCGCCAGCAGCCCCCAGGGAGCACCTCGCACAGATACGCAGTATTTT. Amino acid sequence: CASSPQGAPRTDTQYF. Based on the CDR3 plus reference TRBV5-1 and TRBJ2-3, the full variable domain is KAGVTQTPRYLIKTRGQQVTLSCSPISGHRSVSWYQQTPGQGLQFLFEYFSETQRNKGNFPGRFSGRQFSNSRSEMNVSTLELGDSALYLCASSPQGAPRTDTQYFGPGTRLTVL.

The chain has TRBV5-1 and TRBJ2-5; 10 nucleotides agree with TRBD2. The length of the CDR3 is 16 residues. J was trimmed by 4 bases and V by 2 bases; bases with no gene match: 8. Germline-derived CDR1 and CDR2 are SGHRS and YFSETQ. The chain's CDR3 is CASSFGASGGLETQYF. CDR3 DNA sequence: TGCGCCAGCAGCTTCGGGGCTAGCGGGGGCTTAGAGACCCAGTACTTC. Combining the CDR3 with reference TRBV5-1 and TRBJ2-5 gives the whole variable domain KAGVTQTPRYLIKTRGQQVTLSCSPISGHRSVSWYQQTPGQGLQFLFEYFSETQRNKGNFPGRFSGRQFSNSRSEMNVSTLELGDSALYLCASSFGASGGLETQYFGPGTRLLVL.

The genes are TRBV11-2 and TRBJ2-5; TRBD2 is a possible D gene (5 bases). CDR3 length equals 14 residues. Trimming removed 1 base from V and 5 bases from J, with 11 bases in between. Germline V gene lookup returns CDR1 SGHAT and CDR2 FQNNGV. CDR3 in DNA: TGTGCCAGCAGCTTAGGAGGGCGTACGGAGACCCAGTACTTC. This gives the protein CASSLGGRTETQYF.

This clonotype was found a few times. V and J are TRBV12-3 or TRBV12-4 and TRBJ2-1, with 7 bases fitting TRBD1. V gave up 6 bases and J gave up 1 base; unmatched junction bases: 3. The CDR3 runs to 14 residues. CDR3 in amino acids: CASSQGDSYNEQFF. The CDR3 nucleotides are TGTGCCAGCAGCCAGGGGGATTCCTACAATGAGCAGTTCTTC.

This chain connects TRBV2 to TRBJ2-1, with a weak D call TRBD2 (5 bases). Looked up from germline, CDR1 is SNHLY and CDR2 is FYNNEI. This CDR3 is built from 12 residues. Trimming took 8 bases from V and 9 from J, leaving 14 bases between them. The CDR3 protein is CASLRGKAEQFF. Here the CDR3 DNA reads TGTGCCAGCTTACGGGGTAAGGCTGAGCAGTTCTTC.

J is TRBJ2-3 and V is TRBV5-1; a weak D match, TRBD1 (6 bases). The CDR3 sequence is 16 residues long. The V and J ends lost 3 bases and 0 bases respectively, with 14 bases between them. Germline V gene lookup returns CDR1 SGHRS and CDR2 YFSETQ. CDR3 nucleotide sequence: TGCGCCAGCAGCTCTAAAGGGACATCTAGCACAGATACGCAGTATTTT. Its translation is CASSSKGTSSTDTQYF.

This chain uses TRBV2 with TRBJ2-5, with 9 positions matching TRBD2. Germline V gives CDR1 SNHLY, CDR2 FYNNEI. This CDR3 has 15 amino acids. The trim removed 8 bases at V and 1 base at J, leaving 8 bases unmatched. The CDR3 DNA is TGTGCCAGCCTAGCGGGGAGGAGACCCCAAGAGACCCAGTACTTC. Protein: CASLAGRRPQETQYF.

The chain uses TRBV14 and TRBJ2-2; tentative D call: TRBD1 (5 bases). CDR1 SGHDN and CDR2 FVKESK come from the germline V gene. Trimming took off 5 bases at V and 4 bases at J, with 8 bases between the two ends. The CDR3 sequence is 13 residues long. CDR3 amino acids: CASSIRVTGELFF. Written as DNA, the CDR3 is TGTGCCAGCAGCATCAGGGTCACCGGGGAGCTGTTTTTT.

This clonotype was detected a few times. The chain uses TRBV4-1 and TRBJ2-5; TRBD1 or TRBD2 may be the D gene (5 bases each). Germline values: CDR1 MGHRA, CDR2 YSYEKL. The CDR3 length is 16 residues. V lost 2 bases and J 5 bases, leaving 18 bases between the germline ends. This chain's CDR3 is CASSQYTGRPQETQYF. Here the CDR3 DNA reads TGCGCCAGCAGCCAATATACGGGGCGCCCCCAGGAGACCCAGTACTTC.

This chain links TRBV5-1 with TRBJ2-5, with 7 bases fitting TRBD1. Germline V gene lookup returns CDR1 SGHRS and CDR2 YFSETQ. J gave up 5 bases and V 0 bases, and 10 bases lay outside the gene matches. The CDR3 spans 16 residues. The CDR3: CASSLGRQGVWETQYF. CDR3 nucleotide sequence: TGCGCCAGCAGCTTGGGCCGACAGGGAGTTTGGGAGACCCAGTACTTC.

V is TRBV9 and J is TRBJ2-7; 7 bases agree with TRBD1. V was clipped by 2 bases and J by 6 bases; unmatched bases: 8. Looked up from germline, CDR1 is SGDLS and CDR2 is YYNGEE. The CDR3 loop spans 14 amino acids. This CDR3 is CASSVTGWDLEQYF. DNA of the CDR3: TGTGCCAGCAGCGTGACAGGGTGGGACCTCGAGCAGTACTTC.

The chain carries TRBV10-3 and TRBJ2-3; tentative D call: TRBD2 (5 bases). Looked up from germline, CDR1 is ENHRY and CDR2 is SYGVKD. This CDR3 region has 14 residues. V lost 4 bases to trimming and J lost 2 bases, with 10 bases between them. The CDR3 here is CAISVTRDTDTQYF. CDR3 bases: TGTGCCATCAGTGTAACTAGAGACACAGATACGCAGTATTTT.

The chain couples TRBV2 to TRBJ2-3; the match to TRBD1 covers 7 bases. V lost 9 bases, J lost 1 base, and 7 bases stayed unmatched. The V gene's germline CDR1 is SNHLY and CDR2 FYNNEI. The CDR3 loop spans 14 amino acids. The CDR3 nucleotides are TGTGCCAGAGGCCCTACAGGGGGCACAGATACGCAGTATTTT. This gives the protein CARGPTGGTDTQYF.

This clonotype came up a few times. The CDR3 is CASSLVGGVGSPLHF. The CDR3 DNA follows: TGTGCCAGCAGTTTGGTCGGGGGCGTAGGTTCACCCCTCCACTTT. The rearrangement joins TRBV27 to TRBJ1-6; possible D gene TRBD1, 6 bases. Trimming removed 3 bases from V and 9 bases from J, with 15 bases in between. The CDR3 covers 15 residues. Germline values: CDR1 MNHEY, CDR2 SMNVEV (reference sequence).